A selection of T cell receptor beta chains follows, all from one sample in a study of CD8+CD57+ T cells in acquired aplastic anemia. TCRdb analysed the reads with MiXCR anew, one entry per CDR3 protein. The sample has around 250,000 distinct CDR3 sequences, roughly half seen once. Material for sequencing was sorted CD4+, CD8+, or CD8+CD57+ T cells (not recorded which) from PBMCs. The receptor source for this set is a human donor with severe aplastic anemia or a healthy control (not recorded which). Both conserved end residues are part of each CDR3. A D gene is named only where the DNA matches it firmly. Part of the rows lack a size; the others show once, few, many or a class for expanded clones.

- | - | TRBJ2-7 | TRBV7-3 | CASSSGSGKQYF | TGTGCCAGCAGCTCGGGGTCAGGGAAGCAGTACTTC
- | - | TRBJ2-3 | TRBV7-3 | CASSLDREPTQYF | TGTGCCAGCAGCTTAGACCGGGAGCCTACGCAGTATTTT
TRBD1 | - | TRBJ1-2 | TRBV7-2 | CASSIDRGGYTF | TGTGCCAGCAGCATCGACAGGGGTGGCTACACCTTC
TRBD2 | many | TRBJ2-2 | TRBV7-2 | CASSLRLAGATGELFF | TGTGCCAGCAGCTTGAGACTAGCGGGGGCCACCGGGGAGCTGTTTTTT
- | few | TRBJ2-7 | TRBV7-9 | CASSLAGRDYEQYF | TGTGCCAGCAGCTTAGCGGGCAGGGACTACGAGCAGTACTTC
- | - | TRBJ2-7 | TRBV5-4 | CASSALDNSYEQYF | TGTGCCAGCAGCGCCTTGGACAACTCCTACGAGCAGTACTTC
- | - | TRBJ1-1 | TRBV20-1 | CSARRDTRNTEAFF | TGCAGTGCTAGGAGGGACACGAGGAACACTGAAGCTTTCTTT
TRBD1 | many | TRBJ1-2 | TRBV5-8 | CASSLGESRGQGGYTF | TGTGCCAGCAGCTTGGGTGAAAGCAGGGGGCAGGGCGGCTACACCTTC
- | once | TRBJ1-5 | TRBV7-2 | CASSHRARGEPQHF | TGTGCCAGCAGCCACCGGGCCCGGGGGGAGCCCCAGCATTTT
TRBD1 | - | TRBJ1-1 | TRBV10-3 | CAISLQGADTEAFF | TGTGCCATCAGTCTCCAGGGGGCTGATACTGAAGCTTTCTTT
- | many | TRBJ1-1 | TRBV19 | CASSMMGRQNTEAFF | TGTGCCAGTAGTATGATGGGACGTCAGAACACTGAAGCTTTCTTT
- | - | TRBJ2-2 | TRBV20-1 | CSAGDVQGELFF | TGCAGTGCTGGAGACGTACAGGGGGAGCTGTTTTTT
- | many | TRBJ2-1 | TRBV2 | CASSEMGTYNEQFF | TGTGCCAGCAGTGAAATGGGAACTTACAATGAGCAGTTCTTC
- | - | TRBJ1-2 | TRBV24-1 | CATSDPRGFDGYTF | TGTGCCACCAGTGACCCAAGGGGGTTTGATGGCTACACCTTC
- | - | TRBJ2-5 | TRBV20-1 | CSARSDEETQYF | TGCAGTGCTAGAAGCGACGAAGAGACCCAGTACTTC
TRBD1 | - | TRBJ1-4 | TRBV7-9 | CASSWGTGKKLFF | TGTGCCAGCAGCTGGGGGACAGGGAAAAAACTGTTTTTT
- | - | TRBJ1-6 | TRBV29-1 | CSTPRASIYSPLHF | TGCAGCACGCCCCGGGCCTCGATTTATTCACCCCTCCACTTT
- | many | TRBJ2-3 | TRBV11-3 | CASSLDRHTDTQYF | TGTGCCAGCAGCTTAGACAGGCACACAGATACGCAGTATTTT
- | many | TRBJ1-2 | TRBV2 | CASSGLAGDGYTF | TGTGCCAGCAGTGGATTAGCAGGGGATGGCTACACCTTC
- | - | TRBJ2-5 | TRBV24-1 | CATSDQATTQYF | TGTGCCACCAGTGACCAAGCAACGACCCAGTACTTC
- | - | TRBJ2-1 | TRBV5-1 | CASSLLGYSQDEQFF | TGCGCCAGCAGCCTACTAGGGTATTCTCAGGATGAGCAGTTCTTC
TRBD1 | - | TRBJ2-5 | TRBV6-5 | CATDRVSQETQYF | TGTGCCACCGACAGGGTATCACAAGAGACCCAGTACTTC
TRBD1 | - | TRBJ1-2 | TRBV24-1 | CATSSTGTGYGYTF | TGTGCCACCAGTAGCACCGGGACAGGGTATGGCTACACCTTC
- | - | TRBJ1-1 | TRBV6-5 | CASRVVAGSTEAFF | TGTGCCAGCAGGGTCGTAGCGGGGAGCACTGAAGCTTTCTTT